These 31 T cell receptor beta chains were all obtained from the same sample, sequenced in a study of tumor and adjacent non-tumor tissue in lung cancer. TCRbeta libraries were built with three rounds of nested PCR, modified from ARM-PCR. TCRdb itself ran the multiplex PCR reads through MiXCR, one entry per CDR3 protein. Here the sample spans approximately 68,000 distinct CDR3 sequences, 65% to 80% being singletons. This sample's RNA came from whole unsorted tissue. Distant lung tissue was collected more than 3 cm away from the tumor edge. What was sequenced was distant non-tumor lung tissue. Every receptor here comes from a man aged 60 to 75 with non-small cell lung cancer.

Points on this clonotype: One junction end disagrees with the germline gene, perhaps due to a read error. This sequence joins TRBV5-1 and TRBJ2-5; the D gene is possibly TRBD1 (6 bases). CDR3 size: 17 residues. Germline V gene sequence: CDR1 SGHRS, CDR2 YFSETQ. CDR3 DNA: TGCGCCAGCATGCACCTCGCAGGGGACCAACGTGGGGAGACCCAGCACTTC. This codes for CASMHLAGDQRGETQHF.

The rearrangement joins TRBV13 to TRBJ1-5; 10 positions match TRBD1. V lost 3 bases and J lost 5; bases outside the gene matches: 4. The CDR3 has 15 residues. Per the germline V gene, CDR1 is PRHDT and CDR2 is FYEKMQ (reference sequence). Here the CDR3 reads CASSLDRGSDQPQHF. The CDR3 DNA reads TGTGCCAGCAGCTTGGACAGGGGGTCCGATCAGCCCCAGCATTTT.

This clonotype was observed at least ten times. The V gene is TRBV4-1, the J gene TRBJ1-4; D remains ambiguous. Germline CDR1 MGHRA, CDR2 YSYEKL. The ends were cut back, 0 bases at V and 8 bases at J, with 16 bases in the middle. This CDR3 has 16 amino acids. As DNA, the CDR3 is TGCGCCAGCAGCCAAGATATGTTTATGCGTGGAGAAAAACTGTTTTTT. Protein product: CASSQDMFMRGEKLFF.

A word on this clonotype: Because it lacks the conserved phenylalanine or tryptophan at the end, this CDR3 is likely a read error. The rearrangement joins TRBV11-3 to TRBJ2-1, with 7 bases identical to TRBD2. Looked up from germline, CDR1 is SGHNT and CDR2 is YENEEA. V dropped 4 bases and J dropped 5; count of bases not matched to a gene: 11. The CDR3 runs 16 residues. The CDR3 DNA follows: TGTGCCAGCAGCTCAGCGGGGACCTTGTTTAACAATGAGCAGTTCTTA. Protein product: CASSSAGTLFNNEQFL.

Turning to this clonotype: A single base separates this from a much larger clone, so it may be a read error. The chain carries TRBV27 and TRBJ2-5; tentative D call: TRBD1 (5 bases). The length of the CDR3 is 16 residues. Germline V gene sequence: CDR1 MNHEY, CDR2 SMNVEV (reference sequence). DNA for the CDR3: TGTGCCATCAGTTTATCCGGCGCAGAGACAGTGGAGACCCAGTACTTC. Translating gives CAISLSGAETVETQYF.

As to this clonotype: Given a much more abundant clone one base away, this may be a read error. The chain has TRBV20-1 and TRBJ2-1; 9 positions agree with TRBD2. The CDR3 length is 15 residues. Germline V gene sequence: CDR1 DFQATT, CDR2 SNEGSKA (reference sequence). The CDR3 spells CSAMVSGSGYNGQFF. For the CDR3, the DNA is TGCAGTGCTATGGTTAGCGGGAGTGGCTACAATGGGCAGTTCTTC.

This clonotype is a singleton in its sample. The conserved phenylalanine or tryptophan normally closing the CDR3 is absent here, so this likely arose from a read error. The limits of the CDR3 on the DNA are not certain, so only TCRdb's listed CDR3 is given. CDR3 in amino acids: CACSLEGNDYEQYL. The gene calls are TRBV5-1 and TRBJ2-7. Germline V lookup: CDR1 SGHRS, CDR2 YFSETQ. The CDR3 extends over 14 residues, inclusive of both ends.

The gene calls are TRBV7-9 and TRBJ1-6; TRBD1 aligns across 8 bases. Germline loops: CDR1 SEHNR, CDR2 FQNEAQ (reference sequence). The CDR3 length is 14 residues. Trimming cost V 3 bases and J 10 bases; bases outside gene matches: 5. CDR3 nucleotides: TGTGCCAGCAGCTTCGGACAGGGAAACTCACCCCTCCACTTT. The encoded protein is CASSFGQGNSPLHF.

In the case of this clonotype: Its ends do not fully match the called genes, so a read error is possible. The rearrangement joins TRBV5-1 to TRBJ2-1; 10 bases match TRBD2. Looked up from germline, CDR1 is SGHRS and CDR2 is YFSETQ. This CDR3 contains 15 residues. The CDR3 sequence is CACSSELAGYNEQFF. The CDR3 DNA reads TGCGCCTGCAGCTCAGAACTAGCGGGGTACAATGAGCAGTTCTTC.

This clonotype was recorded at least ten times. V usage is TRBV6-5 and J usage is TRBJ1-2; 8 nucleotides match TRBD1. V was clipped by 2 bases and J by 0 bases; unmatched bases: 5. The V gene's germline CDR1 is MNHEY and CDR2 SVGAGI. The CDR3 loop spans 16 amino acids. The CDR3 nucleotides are TGTGCCAGCAGTTACGTGGCAGGGGGCTCTAACTATGGCTACACCTTC. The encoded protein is CASSYVAGGSNYGYTF.

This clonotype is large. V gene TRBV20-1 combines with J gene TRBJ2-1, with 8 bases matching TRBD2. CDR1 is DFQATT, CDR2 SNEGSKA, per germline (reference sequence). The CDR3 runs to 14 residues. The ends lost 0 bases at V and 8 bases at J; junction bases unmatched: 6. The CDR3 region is CSARDQRTSYEQFF. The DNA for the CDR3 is TGCAGTGCTAGAGATCAACGGACTAGCTATGAGCAGTTCTTC.

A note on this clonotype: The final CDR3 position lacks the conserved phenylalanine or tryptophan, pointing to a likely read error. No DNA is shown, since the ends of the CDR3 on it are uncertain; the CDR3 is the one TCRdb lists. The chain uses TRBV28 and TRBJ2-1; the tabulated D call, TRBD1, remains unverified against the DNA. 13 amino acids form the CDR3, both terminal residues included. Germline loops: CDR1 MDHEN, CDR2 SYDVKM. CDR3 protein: CASSLAGNDERFL.

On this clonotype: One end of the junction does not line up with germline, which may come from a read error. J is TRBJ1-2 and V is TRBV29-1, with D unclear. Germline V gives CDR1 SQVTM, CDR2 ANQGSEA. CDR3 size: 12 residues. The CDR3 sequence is CSVESAIYGYAF. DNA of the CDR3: TGCAGCGTTGAAAGTGCGATTTATGGCTACGCCTTC. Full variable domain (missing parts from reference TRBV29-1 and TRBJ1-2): SAVISQKPSRDICQRGTSLTIQCQVDSQVTMMFWYRQQPGQSLTLIATANQGSEATYESGFVIDKFPISRPNLTFSTLTVSNMSPEDSSIYLCSVESAIYGYAFGSGTRLTVV.

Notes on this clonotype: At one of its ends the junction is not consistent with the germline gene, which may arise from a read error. CDR3 DNA: TGCAGAGTGGACACTTACAATGAGCCGTTCTTC. Amino acids: CRVDTYNEPFF. The chain links TRBV29-1 to TRBJ2-1; D perhaps matches TRBD1 (5 bases). CDR1 SQVTM and CDR2 ANQGSEA come from the germline V gene. This CDR3 has 11 amino acids.

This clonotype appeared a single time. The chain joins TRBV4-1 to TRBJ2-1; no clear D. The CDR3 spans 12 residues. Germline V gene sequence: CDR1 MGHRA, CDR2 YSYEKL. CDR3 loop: CVCSDTYYEQFF. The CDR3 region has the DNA TGCGTCTGCTCCGACACATACTATGAGCAGTTCTTC.

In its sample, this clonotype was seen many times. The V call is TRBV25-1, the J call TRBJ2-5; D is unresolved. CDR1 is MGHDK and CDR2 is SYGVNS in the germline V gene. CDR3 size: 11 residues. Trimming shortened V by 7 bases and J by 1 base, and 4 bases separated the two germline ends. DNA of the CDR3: TGTGCCAGCACCGGCCAAGAGACCCAGTACTTC. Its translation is CASTGQETQYF.

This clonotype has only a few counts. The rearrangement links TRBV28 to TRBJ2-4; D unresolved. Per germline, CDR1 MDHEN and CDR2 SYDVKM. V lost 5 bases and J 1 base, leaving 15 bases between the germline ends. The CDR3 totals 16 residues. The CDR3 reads CASSDETAGAKNIQYF. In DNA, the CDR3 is TGTGCCAGCAGTGACGAGACTGCTGGGGCCAAAAACATTCAGTACTTC.

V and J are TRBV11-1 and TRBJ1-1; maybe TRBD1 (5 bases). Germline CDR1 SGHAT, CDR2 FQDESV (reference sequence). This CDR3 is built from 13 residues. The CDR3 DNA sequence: TGTTCCAACAGCTTAGCGTCGGGGGCTGAAGCTTTCTTT. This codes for CSNSLASGAEAFF.

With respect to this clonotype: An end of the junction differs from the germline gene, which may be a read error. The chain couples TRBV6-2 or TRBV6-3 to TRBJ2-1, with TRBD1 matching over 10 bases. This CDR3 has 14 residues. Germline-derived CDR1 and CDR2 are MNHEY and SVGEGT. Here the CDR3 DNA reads TGTGCCAGTAGTCCGGGACAGGGGATAATTGAGGAGTTCTTC. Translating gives CASSPGQGIIEEFF.

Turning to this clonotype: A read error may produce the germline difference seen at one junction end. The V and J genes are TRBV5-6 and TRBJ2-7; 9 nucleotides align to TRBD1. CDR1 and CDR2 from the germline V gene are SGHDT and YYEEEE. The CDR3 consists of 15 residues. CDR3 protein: CDSSAGQGNFNEQYF. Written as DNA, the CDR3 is TGTGACAGCAGCGCGGGACAGGGAAACTTCAACGAGCAGTACTTC. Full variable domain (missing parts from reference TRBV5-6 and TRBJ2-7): DAGVTQSPTHLIKTRGQQVTLRCSPKSGHDTVSWYQQALGQGPQFIFQYYEEEERQRGNFPDRFSGHQFPNYSSELNVNALLLGDSALYLCDSSAGQGNFNEQYFGPGTRLTVT.

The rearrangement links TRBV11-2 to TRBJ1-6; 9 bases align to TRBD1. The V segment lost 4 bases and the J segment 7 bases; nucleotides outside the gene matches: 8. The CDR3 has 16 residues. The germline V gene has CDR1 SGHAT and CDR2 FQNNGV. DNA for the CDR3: TGTGCCAGCAGCTCGGTGGGACAGGGTAGAAATTCACCCCTCCACTTT. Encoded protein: CASSSVGQGRNSPLHF.

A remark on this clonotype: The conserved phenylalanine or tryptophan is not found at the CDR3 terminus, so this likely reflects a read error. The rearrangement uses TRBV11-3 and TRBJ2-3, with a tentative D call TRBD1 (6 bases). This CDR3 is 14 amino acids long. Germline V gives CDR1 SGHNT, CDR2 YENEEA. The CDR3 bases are TGTGCCAGCAGTCACAGGGATGTCACAGATACACAGTATTTA. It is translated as CASSHRDVTDTQYL.

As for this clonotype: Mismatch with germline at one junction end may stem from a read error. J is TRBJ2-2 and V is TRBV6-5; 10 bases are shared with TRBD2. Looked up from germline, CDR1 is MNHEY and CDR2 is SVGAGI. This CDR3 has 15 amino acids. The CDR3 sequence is CASTTLAGNIGKLFF. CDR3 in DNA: TGTGCCAGCACCACACTAGCGGGAAACATCGGGAAGCTGTTTTTT.

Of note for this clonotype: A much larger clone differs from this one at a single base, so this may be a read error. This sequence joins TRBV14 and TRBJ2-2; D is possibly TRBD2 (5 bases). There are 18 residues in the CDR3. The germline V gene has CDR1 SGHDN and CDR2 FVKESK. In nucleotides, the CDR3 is TGTGCCAGCAGCCAAGACTCGACTGCCTTTTGGGGAACCGGGAAGCTGTTTTTT. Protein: CASSQDSTAFWGTGKLFF.

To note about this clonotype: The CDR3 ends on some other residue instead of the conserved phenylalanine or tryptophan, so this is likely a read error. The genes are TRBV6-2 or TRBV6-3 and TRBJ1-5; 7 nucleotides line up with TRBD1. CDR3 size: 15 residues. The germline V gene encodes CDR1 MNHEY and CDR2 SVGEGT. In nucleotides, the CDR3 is TGTGGCAGTAACCCTACAGGGGAAGGGGATCAGCCCCAGCATCTT. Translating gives CGSNPTGEGDQPQHL.

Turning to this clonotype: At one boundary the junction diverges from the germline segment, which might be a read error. CDR3 amino acids: CASTHPGGTENQLQHF. CDR3 coding DNA: TGTGCCAGCACCCACCCGGGCGGGACAGAGAATCAGCTCCAGCATTTT. The chain is built from TRBV6-1 and TRBJ1-5; 7 positions agree with TRBD1. The CDR3 contains 16 residues. Germline CDR1 reads MNHNS; CDR2 reads SASEGT.

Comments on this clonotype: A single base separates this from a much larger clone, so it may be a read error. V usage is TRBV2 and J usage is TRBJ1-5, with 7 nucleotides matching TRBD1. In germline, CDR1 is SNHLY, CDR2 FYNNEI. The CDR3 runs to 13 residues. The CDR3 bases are TGTGCCAGCAGTCGGGACAGCAATCATCCCCAGCATTTT. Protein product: CASSRDSNHPQHF.

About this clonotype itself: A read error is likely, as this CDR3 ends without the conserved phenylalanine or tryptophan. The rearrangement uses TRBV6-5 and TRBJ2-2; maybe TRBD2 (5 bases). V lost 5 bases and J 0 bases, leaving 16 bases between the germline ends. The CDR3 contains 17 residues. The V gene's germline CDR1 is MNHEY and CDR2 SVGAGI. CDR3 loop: CASSPSVGATNTGELFS. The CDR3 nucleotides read TGTGCCAGCAGTCCATCGGTGGGAGCGACGAACACCGGGGAGCTGTTTTCT.

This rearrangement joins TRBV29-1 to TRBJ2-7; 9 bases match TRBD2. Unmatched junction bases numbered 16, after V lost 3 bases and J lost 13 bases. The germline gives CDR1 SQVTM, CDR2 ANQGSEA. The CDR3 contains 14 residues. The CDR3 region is CSVEEASGIYEKYF. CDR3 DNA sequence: TGCAGCGTTGAGGAAGCTAGCGGGATCTACGAGAAATACTTC.

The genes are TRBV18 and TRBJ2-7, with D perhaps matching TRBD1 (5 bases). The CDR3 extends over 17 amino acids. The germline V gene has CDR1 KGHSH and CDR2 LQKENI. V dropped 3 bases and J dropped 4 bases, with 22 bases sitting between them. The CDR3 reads CASSPSRGIGHLYEQYF. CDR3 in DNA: TGTGCCAGCTCACCGTCAAGGGGCATCGGGCACTTATACGAGCAGTACTTC. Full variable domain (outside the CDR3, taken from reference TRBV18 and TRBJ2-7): NAGVMQNPRHLVRRRGQEARLRCSPMKGHSHVYWYRQLPEEGLKFMVYLQKENIIDESGMPKERFSAEFPKEGPSILRIQQVVRGDSAAYFCASSPSRGIGHLYEQYFGPGTRLTVT.

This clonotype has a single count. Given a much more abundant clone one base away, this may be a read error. CDR3 in DNA: TGTGCCAGCAGTTTATCCGGCGCAGAGACAGTGGAGACCCGGTACTTC. Its protein is CASSLSGAETVETRYF. The rearrangement joins TRBV27 to TRBJ2-5, with D perhaps TRBD1 (5 bases). Germline CDR1 is MNHEY and CDR2 is SMNVEV (reference sequence). The CDR3 consists of 16 residues.